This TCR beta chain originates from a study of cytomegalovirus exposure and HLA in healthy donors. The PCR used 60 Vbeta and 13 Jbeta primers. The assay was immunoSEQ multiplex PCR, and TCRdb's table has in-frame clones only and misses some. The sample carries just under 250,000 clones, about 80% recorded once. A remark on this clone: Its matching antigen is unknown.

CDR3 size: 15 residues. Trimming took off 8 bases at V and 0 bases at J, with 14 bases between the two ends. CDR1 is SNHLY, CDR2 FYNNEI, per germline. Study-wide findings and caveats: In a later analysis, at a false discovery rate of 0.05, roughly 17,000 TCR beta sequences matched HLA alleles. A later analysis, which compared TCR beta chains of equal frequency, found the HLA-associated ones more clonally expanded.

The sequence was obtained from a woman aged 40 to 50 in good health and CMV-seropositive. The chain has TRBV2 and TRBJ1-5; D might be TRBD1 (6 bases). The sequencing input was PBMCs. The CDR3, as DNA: TGTGCCAGCCAGGACAGTATCAATAGCAATCAGCCCCAGCATTTT. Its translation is CASQDSINSNQPQHF.